This TCR beta chain is drawn from a study of T cells after somatic rescue of genetic block. The assay was immunoSEQ multiplex PCR, and TCRdb's table has in-frame clones only and misses some. Of 110,000 or so clones in the sample, about 93% are singletons; the top ten hold less than 1.5%. Germline V CDR1 and CDR2: KGHSH, LQKENI. Trimming took off 1 base at V and 1 base at J, with 11 bases between the two ends. The CDR3 totals 16 residues. This clone was seen only a few times. This chain joins TRBV18 and TRBJ1-5; no clear D. This clonotype was obtained from a woman younger than 30. The sample taken for sequencing was peripheral blood mononuclear cells (PBMCs). The CDR3 nucleotides are TGTGCCAGCTCACCACTGGCAGCTATGAGCAATCAGCCCCAGCATTTT. This gives the protein CASSPLAAMSNQPQHF.